This record looks at one T cell receptor beta chain sequence and its context. V was pared by 5 bases and J by 6 bases, with 5 bases between. The CDR3 consists of 11 residues. Per the authors' pipeline: Amplification with reference gene primers provided the estimates of nucleated cell counts. The repertoire was sequenced with immunoSEQ multiplex PCR; TCRdb's copy has only in-frame clones and lacks some. The DNA gave D and trimming, while V, J and clone size come from that table. The sample holds under 95,000 clones, around nine tenths seen once. This sample is drawn from a study of blood T cell repertoires in COVID-19. Across the study: From the United States, Italy and Spain came samples of acute and convalescent COVID-19.

The TCR comes from a woman of 80 years or more with acute or convalescent COVID-19. This chain joins TRBV12-3 or TRBV12-4 and TRBJ1-5, with no clear D. Sequencing used peripheral blood. CDR3 sequence (DNA): TGTGCCAGCAGTCGGGGTCAGCCCCAGCATTTT. This gives the protein CASSRGQPQHF.